This TCR beta chain was recovered during a study of post-analysis software for immune sequencing data. Findings and limits, study-wide: Controls showed lower frequencies than patients for five TRBV segments, and TRBV5-6, TRBV5-1 and TRBV20-1 were among these.

Germline values: CDR1 SGHVS, CDR2 FNYEAQ. CDR3 length: 18 residues. The V gene end was trimmed by 3 bases and the J gene end by 4 bases; junction bases not matched to a gene: 11. Sequencing libraries made from TCR beta cDNA carried unique molecular identifiers. TCRdb passed the PCR reads through MiXCR, listing each CDR3 protein once. The table has about 460,000 distinct CDR3 sequences, roughly 45% seen once. Remarks on this clonotype: Its matching antigen is unknown.

The TCR sequence derives from a girl aged 10-17 years with multiple sclerosis. The V gene is TRBV7-6, the J gene TRBJ2-3; 12 positions match TRBD2. The sequencing sample was made of blood. CDR3 region: CASSFDLAGGHSADTQYF. The CDR3 region has the DNA TGTGCCAGCAGCTTCGATCTAGCGGGAGGGCATTCGGCAGATACGCAGTATTTT.